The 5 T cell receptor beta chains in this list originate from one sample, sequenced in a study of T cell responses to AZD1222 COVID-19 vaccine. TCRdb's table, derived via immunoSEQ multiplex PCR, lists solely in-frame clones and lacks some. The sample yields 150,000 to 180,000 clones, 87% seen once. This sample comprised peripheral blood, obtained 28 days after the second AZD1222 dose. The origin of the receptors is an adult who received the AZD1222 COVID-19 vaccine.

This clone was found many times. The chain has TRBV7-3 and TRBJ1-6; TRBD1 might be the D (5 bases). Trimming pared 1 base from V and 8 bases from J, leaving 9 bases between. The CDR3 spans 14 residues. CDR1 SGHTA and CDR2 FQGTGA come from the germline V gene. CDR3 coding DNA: TGTGCCAGCAGCTTAATTGGGGCAGATTCACCCCTCCACTTT. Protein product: CASSLIGADSPLHF.

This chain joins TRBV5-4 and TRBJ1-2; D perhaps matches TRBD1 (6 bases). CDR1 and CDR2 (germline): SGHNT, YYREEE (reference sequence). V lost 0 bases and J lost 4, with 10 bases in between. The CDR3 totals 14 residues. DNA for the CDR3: TGTGCCAGCAGCTTGGAGGTCAGGGGCTATGGCTACACCTTC. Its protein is CASSLEVRGYGYTF.

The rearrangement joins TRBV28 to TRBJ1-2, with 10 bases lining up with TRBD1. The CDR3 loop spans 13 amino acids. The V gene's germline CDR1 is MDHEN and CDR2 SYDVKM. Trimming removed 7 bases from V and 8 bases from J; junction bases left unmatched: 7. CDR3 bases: TGTGCCAGCATTTTGACAGGGGGCGAAGGCTACACCTTC. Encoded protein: CASILTGGEGYTF.

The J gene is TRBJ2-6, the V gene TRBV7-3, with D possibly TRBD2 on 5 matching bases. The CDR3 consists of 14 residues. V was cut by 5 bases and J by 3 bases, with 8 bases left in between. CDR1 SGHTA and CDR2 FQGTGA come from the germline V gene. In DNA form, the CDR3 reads TGTGCCAGCAGCGAGGGTTTTGGGGCCAACGTCCTGACTTTC. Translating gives CASSEGFGANVLTF.

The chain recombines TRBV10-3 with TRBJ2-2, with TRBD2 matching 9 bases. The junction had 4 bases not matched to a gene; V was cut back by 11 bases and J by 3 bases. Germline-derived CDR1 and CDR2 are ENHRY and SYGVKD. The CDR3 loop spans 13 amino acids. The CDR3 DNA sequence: TGTGCCTCGGGACTAGCTCACACCGGGGAGCTGTTTTTT. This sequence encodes CASGLAHTGELFF.